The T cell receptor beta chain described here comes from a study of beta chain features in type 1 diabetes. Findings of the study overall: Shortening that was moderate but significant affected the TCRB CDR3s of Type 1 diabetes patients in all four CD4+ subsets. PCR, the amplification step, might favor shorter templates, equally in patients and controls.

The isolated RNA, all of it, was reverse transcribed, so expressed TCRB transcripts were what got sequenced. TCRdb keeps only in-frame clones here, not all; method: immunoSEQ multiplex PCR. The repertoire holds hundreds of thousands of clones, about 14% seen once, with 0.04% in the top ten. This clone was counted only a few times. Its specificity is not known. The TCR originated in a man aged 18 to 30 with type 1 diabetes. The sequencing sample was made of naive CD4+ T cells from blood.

As DNA, the CDR3 is TGTGCCTGGAGGCGGGGGAATGCTGAAGCTTTCTTT. Translated, it gives CAWRRGNAEAFF. This chain connects TRBV30 to TRBJ1-1; maybe TRBD1 (5 bases). Between the trimmed V and J ends, which lost 3 bases and 6 bases, there was a span of 11 bases. Germline V CDR1 and CDR2: GTSNPN, SVGIG (reference sequence). The length of the CDR3 is 12 residues. The entire variable domain, with the rest obtained from reference TRBV30 and TRBJ1-1, is as follows: SQTIHQWPATLVQPVGSPLSLECTVEGTSNPNLYWYRQAAGRGLQLLFYSVGIGQISSEVPQNLSASRPQDRQFILSSKKLLLSDSGFYLCAWRRGNAEAFFGQGTRLTVV.